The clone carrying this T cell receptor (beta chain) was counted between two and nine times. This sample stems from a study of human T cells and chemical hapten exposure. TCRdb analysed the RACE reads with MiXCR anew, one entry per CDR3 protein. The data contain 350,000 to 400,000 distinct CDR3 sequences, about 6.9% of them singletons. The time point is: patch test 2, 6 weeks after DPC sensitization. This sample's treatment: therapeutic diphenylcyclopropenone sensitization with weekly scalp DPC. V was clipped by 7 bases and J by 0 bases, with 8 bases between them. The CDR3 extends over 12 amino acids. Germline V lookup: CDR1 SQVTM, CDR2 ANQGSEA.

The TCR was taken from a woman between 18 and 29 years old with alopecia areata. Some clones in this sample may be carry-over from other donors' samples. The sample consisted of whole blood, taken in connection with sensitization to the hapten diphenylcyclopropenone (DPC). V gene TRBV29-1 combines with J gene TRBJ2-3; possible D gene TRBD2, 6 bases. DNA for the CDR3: TGCAGCGCGGGGACTAGCACAGATACGCAGTATTTT. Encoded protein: CSAGTSTDTQYF.